These 16 T cell receptor beta chains were sequenced from one sample in a study of shared T cell receptors in the human thymus (dated by TCRdb to about 2021). Libraries were made using the immunoSEQ multiplex PCR assay. Held by TCRdb, this immuneACCESS table contains in-frame sequences only and omits some clones. Under half of the omission traces to an unresolved V gene where checked; the cause of the rest is unknown. Counted in this sample were hundreds of thousands of clones; more than 75% of them appeared once. The ten largest make up 0.0094% of the sample. These data were also filed under a second study, of human thymus T cells.

The specimen was thymocytes. The receptors here all came from a boy in the first two years of life with a congenital heart defect. Donor details come from another sample of the same person, matched by shared clones.

The genes are TRBV7-8 and TRBJ2-2; no firm D call. The germline gives CDR1 SGHVS, CDR2 FQNEAQ. V shed 5 bases and J shed 3 bases, with 4 bases lying between them. The CDR3 totals 12 residues. CDR3: CASSPHTGELFF. The CDR3 DNA follows: TGTGCCAGCAGCCCTCACACCGGGGAGCTGTTTTTT. Supplemented by reference TRBV7-8 and TRBJ2-2, the full variable domain reads GAGVSQSPRYKVAKRGQDVALRCDPISGHVSLFWYQQALGQGPEFLTYFQNEAQLDKSGLPSDRFFAERPEGSVSTLKIQRTQQEDSAVYLCASSPHTGELFFGEGSRLTVL.

The V and J genes are TRBV4-1 and TRBJ2-2; 7 bases match TRBD1. Germline lookup yields CDR1 MGHRA and CDR2 YSYEKL. V trimming: 3 bases; J trimming: 4 bases; junction bases outside the gene matches: 14. This CDR3 is built from 18 residues. CDR3 coding DNA: TGCGCCAGCAGCCACTCGCCCATTACAGGGGTCAGCACCGGGGAGCTGTTTTTT. It yields the protein CASSHSPITGVSTGELFF.

V gene TRBV7-9 combines with J gene TRBJ1-3, with 7 bases lining up with TRBD1. Germline V gene data show CDR1 as SEHNR and CDR2 as FQNEAQ (reference sequence). After removal of 5 bases from V and 4 bases from J, the junction contained 11 bases not matched to a gene. The CDR3 spans 16 residues. CDR3 loop: CASSDRWDSGGNTIYF. The CDR3 DNA reads TGTGCCAGCAGCGATAGATGGGACAGCGGAGGAAACACCATATATTTT.

As to this clone: Because the CDR3's place on the DNA is in doubt, the DNA is left out and the CDR3 is given as listed by TCRdb. This chain links TRBV5-1 with TRBJ2-7; the table assigns TRBD2, which was not confirmed against the DNA. The CDR3 comprises 23 residues, both ends counted. Germline V gene sequence: CDR1 SGHRS, CDR2 YFSETQ. The CDR3 protein is CASSLGTGGFEQYFGGVGFEQYF.

This chain connects TRBV2 to TRBJ2-7, with TRBD1 matching 7 bases. Unmatched junction bases numbered 6, after V lost 1 base and J lost 6 bases. The germline V gene has CDR1 SNHLY and CDR2 FYNNEI. There are 14 residues in the CDR3. CDR3 amino acids: CASSEGQGICEQYF. Written as DNA, the CDR3 is TGTGCCAGCAGTGAAGGACAGGGAATCTGCGAGCAGTACTTC.

The V and J genes are TRBV9 and TRBJ2-2, with 8 bases matching TRBD2. Germline assignment: CDR1 SGDLS and CDR2 YYNGEE. V was clipped by 0 bases and J by 6 bases; unmatched bases: 13. The CDR3 runs 18 residues. CDR3 in DNA: TGTGCCAGCAGCGTAGAGGTTGCGGGGGGTCCGTCCCCCGGGGAGCTGTTTTTT. Its translation: CASSVEVAGGPSPGELFF.

This clone was observed a handful of times. The V and J genes are TRBV28 and TRBJ2-7, with TRBD2 identical over 12 bases. The CDR3 totals 17 residues. Trimming cost V 6 bases and J 3 bases; bases outside gene matches: 12. Germline loops: CDR1 MDHEN, CDR2 SYDVKM. The CDR3 reads CASRGGLAGGPHYEQYF. The CDR3 bases are TGTGCCAGCAGGGGAGGCCTAGCGGGAGGGCCACACTACGAGCAGTACTTC.

This chain joins TRBV27 and TRBJ1-1; no clear D gene. Trimming took off 6 bases at V and 2 bases at J, with 13 bases between the two ends. Per the germline V gene, CDR1 is MNHEY and CDR2 is SMNVEV (reference sequence). The CDR3 covers 14 residues. The DNA for the CDR3 is TGTGCCAGCAGCATGTTCGGAGAAAACACTGAAGCTTTCTTT. Amino acids: CASSMFGENTEAFF.

The V call is TRBV5-6, the J call TRBJ2-7; 9 nucleotides align to TRBD2. The trim removed 4 bases at V and 0 bases at J, leaving 5 bases unmatched. Germline CDR1 is SGHDT and CDR2 is YYEEEE. The CDR3 sequence is 15 residues long. CDR3 DNA: TGTGCCAGCAGCCCCAGCGGGGGGAGCTCCTACGAGCAGTACTTC. Its translation is CASSPSGGSSYEQYF. Combining the CDR3 with reference TRBV5-6 and TRBJ2-7 gives the whole variable domain DAGVTQSPTHLIKTRGQQVTLRCSPKSGHDTVSWYQQALGQGPQFIFQYYEEEERQRGNFPDRFSGHQFPNYSSELNVNALLLGDSALYLCASSPSGGSSYEQYFGPGTRLTVT.

J is TRBJ2-4 and V is TRBV5-5; 15 bases fit TRBD2. Germline CDR1 is SGHKS and CDR2 is YYEKEE (reference sequence). The CDR3 has 16 amino acids. V shed 4 bases, J shed 8 bases, and the junction held 7 bases outside the gene matches. The CDR3 loop reads CASSHRTSGGADIQYF. Here the CDR3 DNA reads TGTGCCAGCAGCCACCGGACTAGCGGGGGGGCGGACATTCAGTACTTC. The variable domain in full, completed from reference TRBV5-5 and TRBJ2-4, reads DAGVTQSPTHLIKTRGQQVTLRCSPISGHKSVSWYQQVLGQGPQFIFQYYEKEERGRGNFPDRFSARQFPNYSSELNVNALLLGDSALYLCASSHRTSGGADIQYFGAGTRLSVL.

This chain connects TRBV4-3 to TRBJ2-7, with D perhaps matching TRBD2 (7 bases). CDR3 size: 17 residues. The V end was cut by 0 bases, the J end by 5 bases, with 20 bases between. Germline V CDR1 and CDR2: LGHNA, YSLEER. CDR3 DNA sequence: TGCGCCAGCAGCCAAGATTGTCGGCGGGGGCCCGTTCACGAGCAGTACTTC. Protein product: CASSQDCRRGPVHEQYF.

The chain carries TRBV7-2 and TRBJ2-1, with TRBD2 matching over 13 bases. Germline CDR1 reads SGHTA; CDR2 reads FQGNSA. The CDR3 sequence is 15 residues long. V shed 4 bases, J shed 6 bases, and the junction held 3 bases outside the gene matches. CDR3 region: CASSSTSGRANEQFF. CDR3 in DNA: TGTGCCAGCAGCTCCACTAGCGGGAGGGCCAATGAGCAGTTCTTC.

V gene TRBV28 combines with J gene TRBJ1-6, with a weak D call TRBD1 (6 bases). This CDR3 contains 18 residues. Trimming took 4 bases from V and 0 from J, leaving 16 bases between them. The germline V gene has CDR1 MDHEN and CDR2 SYDVKM. CDR3 nucleotides: TGTGCCAGCAGTTCCGAGTCGACAGGTAGCTCCTATAATTCACCCCTCCACTTT. It yields the protein CASSSESTGSSYNSPLHF. The complete variable domain, with remaining parts taken from reference TRBV28 and TRBJ1-6, reads DVKVTQSSRYLVKRTGEKVFLECVQDMDHENMFWYRQDPGLGLRLIYFSYDVKMKEKGDIPEGYSVSREKKERFSLILESASTNQTSMYLCASSSESTGSSYNSPLHFGNGTRLTVT.

In its sample, this clone was seen a few times. The chain recombines TRBV25-1 with TRBJ1-1, with 11 bases identical to TRBD1. The V gene's germline CDR1 is MGHDK and CDR2 SYGVNS. With V trimmed by 6 bases and J by 2 bases, 2 bases remained unmatched. The CDR3 runs 14 residues. CDR3 coding DNA: TGTGCCAGCAGAGGGACAGGGGGTAACACTGAAGCTTTCTTT. This sequence encodes CASRGTGGNTEAFF.

This clone was recorded only once. The chain links TRBV19 to TRBJ1-5; no reliable D call. V shed 5 bases and J shed 6 bases, with 11 bases lying between them. From germline, CDR1 is LNHDA and CDR2 SQIVND (reference sequence). The length of the CDR3 is 13 residues. The CDR3 coding sequence is TGTGCCAGTAGTTACAATTCTGGTCAGCCCCAGCATTTT. Translated, it gives CASSYNSGQPQHF. The full variable domain, its missing parts supplied by reference TRBV19 and TRBJ1-5, is DGGITQSPKYLFRKEGQNVTLSCEQNLNHDAMYWYRQDPGQGLRLIYYSQIVNDFQKGDIAEGYSVSREKKESFPLTVTSAQKNPTAFYLCASSYNSGQPQHFGDGTRLSIL.

This clone has only one observation. The rearrangement links TRBV10-3 to TRBJ1-5; unclear D gene. Between the trimmed V and J ends, which lost 9 bases and 0 bases, there was a span of 12 bases. The CDR3 runs 14 residues. Per the germline V gene, CDR1 is ENHRY and CDR2 is SYGVKD. This CDR3 is CAISTDYSNQPQHF. Here the CDR3 DNA reads TGTGCCATTTCTACAGATTATAGCAATCAGCCCCAGCATTTT.